The TCR beta chain described here comes from a study of T cells in localized non-small cell lung cancer. General study findings and limits: Analysis by sequencing included only one tumor region, so heterogeneity remains possible. Greater T cell density in blood accompanied longer overall survival. Appearances in adjacent lung were noted for a median 57 of the top 100 tumor clones. Highest T cell clonality was seen in uninvolved adjacent lung, surpassing that measured in tumor.

This clone occurred once. Antigen: not known. CDR3 length: 13 residues. Looked up from germline, CDR1 is LNHNV and CDR2 is YYDKDF (reference sequence). The V and J ends lost 1 base and 6 bases respectively, with 6 bases between them. TCRdb's copy holds only in-frame clones and misses some; the assay was immunoSEQ multiplex PCR. In the table there are about 40,000 clones, about 91% of which are singletons. Sequences were derived from PBMCs, sampled before any cancer treatment. This chain links TRBV15 with TRBJ1-4, with unresolved D. The sequence came from a woman aged 40-75 years with stage II lung adenocarcinoma. In DNA, the CDR3 is TGTGCCACCAGCAGAGGACCGCATGAAAAACTGTTTTTT. Residues: CATSRGPHEKLFF.